This TCR beta chain was recorded in a study of tumor-infiltrating lymphocytes in primary liver carcinoma (dated by TCRdb to 2015 to 2018). Context from the whole study: Hepatocellular carcinoma (four) or combined HCC and intrahepatic cholangiocarcinoma (one) was present in the five patients, who were three men and two women aged 30 to 69 years. Samples yielded roughly 3.5 to 8 million productive TCRbeta reads; read depth did not differ significantly between tissue types. A total of roughly 35 specimens from 5 patients went through TCRbeta repertoire sequencing, namely 25 tumor regions, 5 adjacent noncancerous liver tissues and 5 peripheral blood samples. Tumors of the five patients were stage T1-T3 N0M0 with maximum diameters of roughly 4 to 10 cm. Reproducibility between technical replicate repertoires was high, with correlation coefficients above 0.95 and mean shared-clone rates approximately 0.9. The study combined TCRbeta repertoire sequencing, expression microarrays and whole-exome sequencing across five regions of each liver tumor, with adjacent normal tissue and blood. The 20 to 30 tumor region samples were profiled with Agilent mRNA microarrays so that TCRbeta repertoire diversity could be related to the local molecular phenotype. The study at large found these results: Only the TCR beta chain was sequenced, which likely underestimates true repertoire diversity because unpaired alpha chains were not captured. The study included only four to six patients, and the authors note findings should be validated in a larger study. Just about 7.5-25% of top clones turned up in all five regions of a tumor, which suggests spatial heterogeneity among tumor-infiltrating T cells. A significantly larger repertoire fraction was made up by the top 250 clones in tumors than in blood (p = 0.039). Pairs of tumor regions showed greater repertoire overlap (mean 36%) than tumor-adjacent pairs (approximately 17%) or tumor-blood pairs (around 15%), which is consistent with antigen-driven expansion. Bulk unsorted samples precluded comparing CD4+ and CD8+ T cell repertoires.

Using a constant-region primer and ProtoScript II reverse transcriptase, TCRbeta-specific cDNA was reverse-transcribed from 500 ng total RNA. TCRbeta libraries were built with three nested multiplex PCR rounds, a slightly modified ARM-PCR procedure. Multiplex TRBV1-TRBV30 forward primers and a Cbeta reverse primer were used in the first two PCR rounds, each of which was run for around 10 cycles. Sample barcodes and Illumina adapters were added in a final 25-cycle PCR using Deep VentR polymerase. Before sequencing, amplicons of 200-500 bp were purified from gel using a QIAquick gel extraction kit. An Illumina HiSeq 2500 was used to sequence the TCRbeta amplicons with 250-bp paired-end reads. The authors' analysis ran thus. Trimmomatic v0.33 was used to quality-trim the reads, and FLASH v1.2.11 was used to merge paired reads so that full CDR3 sequences could be recovered. V, D and J germline segments were assigned to the rearranged TCRbeta sequences using MiGEC v1.2.1b. Clonotype statistics and Shannon-Wiener diversity indices were computed with VDJtools v1.0.0. To reduce sampling bias, subsequent analyses other than the diversity analysis used only the 250 most abundant clonotypes in each sample. TCRdb took the public reads, trimmed them with fastp at Q25, ran MiXCR for clone calling and kept in-frame beta chains. Entries that share a CDR3 protein sequence are merged under the most common genes and DNA. TCRdb assigned the V and J calls; the authors' analysis was not used. The table for this sample lists tens of thousands of distinct CDR3 sequences; around 80% of them were counted only once. The leading ten clones occupy 35% of the sample.

The CDR3 goes from the cysteine to the phenylalanine over 15 residues. The only DNA kept is the CDR3, 45 bases in frame from the first base. CDR1 and CDR2, per the germline V gene, are MNHEY and SVGAGI. A few counts support this clonotype. Its antigen remains undetermined. The germline gene is not matched at one end of the junction; a read error may be the cause. Total RNA and DNA were co-extracted from about 19-30 mg of bulk tissue with the AllPrep DNA/RNA mini kit, without cell sorting. Four or five patients with histopathologically diagnosed primary liver carcinoma underwent surgical resection in China between 2015 and early 2016. At the time of sampling, the patients had chronic HBV infection and had not received any treatment. Each tumor was sampled at five spatially separated regions: the tumor centre plus the superior, inferior, left-lateral and right-lateral poles. According to histology, viable tumor cells made up more than 90% of every tumor sample. Fresh tumor and adjacent tissue pieces were bisected, with one half stored in RNAlater at -80 degrees C and the other half sent for histology.

The sequence was obtained from a woman in her thirties with primary liver carcinoma and hepatitis B virus infection. The sample comprised liver tumor tissue from sampling region 2. The cell subset or site label, read with the paper, signifies: tumor region T2, inferior pole. The sequence joins TRBV6-5 to TRBJ2-2; TRBD1 lines up with 8 middle nucleotides. The CDR3 here reads CASSPRTGFTWVLFF. The sequenced DNA is TGTGCCAGCAGTCCGCGGACAGGGTTCACCTGGGTGCTGTTCTTT.